The entry below gives a single T cell receptor beta chain sequence along with its context. Donors likely had unrecorded immune exposures despite being nominally healthy when sampled. These data originate in a study of cytomegalovirus exposure and HLA in healthy donors. Primers included in the PCR were 60 Vbeta and 13 Jbeta primers. Clones were read by immunoSEQ multiplex PCR, and TCRdb kept only the in-frame ones, dropping some. The table includes approximately 180,000 clones, roughly 87% detected once. The TCR was taken from a girl under two years old in good health and CMV-seronegative. The sequenced sample was PBMCs.

CDR3 amino acids: CASSHEPGQFYGYTF. The CDR3 DNA sequence: TGCGCCAGCAGCCACGAACCGGGACAGTTCTATGGCTACACCTTC. This chain uses TRBV5-1 with TRBJ1-2, with 7 bases fitting TRBD1. The CDR3 has 15 amino acids. CDR1 is SGHRS, CDR2 YFSETQ, per germline. The V segment lost 4 bases and the J segment 4 bases; nucleotides outside the gene matches: 10. The full variable domain, in which reference TRBV5-1 and TRBJ1-2 provide the parts outside the CDR3, is KAGVTQTPRYLIKTRGQQVTLSCSPISGHRSVSWYQQTPGQGLQFLFEYFSETQRNKGNFPGRFSGRQFSNSRSEMNVSTLELGDSALYLCASSHEPGQFYGYTFGSGTRLTVV.